The rows below give T cell receptor beta chains drawn from one sample of a study of CD8 T cells in ankylosing spondylitis. TCRdb reprocessed the 5' RACE reads via MiXCR and lists one record per CDR3 protein. The sample lists about 440,000 distinct CDR3 sequences, 17% occurring once. Material: blood, either unsorted or a sorted T cell fraction (not recorded which). The receptors here all came from a male donor with ankylosing spondylitis. Each CDR3 is given with its conserved first and last residue. A D gene is named only where the DNA matches it firmly. The listing skips clone size in some rows; elsewhere it reads once, few, many or a size class.

cdr3_nt cdr3_aa j_call d_call clone_size cdr3_length v_call
TGCGCCAGCAGCTGGGGCTGGGGGAACACTGAAGCTTTCTTT CASSWGWGNTEAFF TRBJ1-1 NA few 14 TRBV5-1
TGTGCCAGCAGGACACAGGGGGCCTCTGGGGCCAACGTCCTGACTTTC CASRTQGASGANVLTF TRBJ2-6 TRBD1 NA 16 TRBV6-1
TGCAGCGTTGAGGGGACTAGCAACTCCTACAATGAGCAGTTCTTC CSVEGTSNSYNEQFF TRBJ2-1 TRBD2 many 15 TRBV29-1
TGTGCCAGCAGCCCAAATAGCGGGGGGGCTCTAGATACGCAGTATTTT CASSPNSGGALDTQYF TRBJ2-3 TRBD2 NA 16 TRBV3-1
TGTGCCAGCAGTCGGGCCCGGCTAGCGGGGGGGCTGAATGAGCAGTTCTTC CASSRARLAGGLNEQFF TRBJ2-1 TRBD2 few 17 TRBV27
TGTGCCAGCAGTGAAGTGCGGTCCGGAAACAATGAGCAGTTCTTC CASSEVRSGNNEQFF TRBJ2-1 NA few 15 TRBV2
TGTGCCAGCAAACCGACAGGGGGGAAGGCCGGGGAGCTGTTTTTT CASKPTGGKAGELFF TRBJ2-2 TRBD1 few 15 TRBV2
TGTGCCAGCAGCCAACTAGCGGGGGGCCCCTCTGGGGCCAACGTCCTGACTTTC CASSQLAGGPSGANVLTF TRBJ2-6 TRBD2 few 18 TRBV3-1
TGTGCCAGCAGTGACTCGGACCTTAATGAAAAACTGTTTTTT CASSDSDLNEKLFF TRBJ1-4 NA few 14 TRBV2
TGTGCCAGCAGCCAGGAGACTAGCGGGGAGCAAGAGACCCAGTACTTC CASSQETSGEQETQYF TRBJ2-5 TRBD2 many 16 TRBV3-1
TGTGCCACCAGCAGAGGTGGGGTGGCTATGGTGGAGACCCAGTACTTC CATSRGGVAMVETQYF TRBJ2-5 NA many 16 TRBV15
TGTGCCAGCAGTCTACCGAGGAACTATGGCTACACCTTC CASSLPRNYGYTF TRBJ1-2 NA many 13 TRBV12-3/TRBV12-4
TGTGCCAGCAGTTTATCAGGTCGGGGGGAGACCCAGTACTTC CASSLSGRGETQYF TRBJ2-5 NA NA 14 TRBV28
TGTGCCAGCAGCTCCCCGGCAGGAAAGGGGTACAATGAGCAGTTCTTC CASSSPAGKGYNEQFF TRBJ2-1 NA NA 16 TRBV11-2
TGTGCCAGCAGTACCACCAGGGGGAGGGAGCTGTTTTTT CASSTTRGRELFF TRBJ2-2 TRBD1 NA 13 TRBV6-1
TGCGCCAGCAGCCTAAGGGGACAGCAGAACACTGAAGCTTTCTTT CASSLRGQQNTEAFF TRBJ1-1 TRBD1 few 15 TRBV5-1
TGTGCCAGCAGCTCACGACAGAGGACGCCCGACGAGCAGTACTTC CASSSRQRTPDEQYF TRBJ2-7 NA NA 15 TRBV11-3
TGTGCCAGCAGCTTAGAGCCTAACAATGAGCAGTTCTTC CASSLEPNNEQFF TRBJ2-1 NA NA 13 TRBV7-2
TGTGCCACCAGCAGAGATGGGGGGGGAAGAGATCAGCCCCAGCATTTT CATSRDGGGRDQPQHF TRBJ1-5 NA NA 16 TRBV15
TGTGCCAGCACCCCATGGGACACCGGGGAGCTGTTTTTT CASTPWDTGELFF TRBJ2-2 NA many 13 TRBV12-3/TRBV12-4
TGTGCCAGCAGTTATTTTGCAGGAGCCTACGAGCAGTACTTC CASSYFAGAYEQYF TRBJ2-7 NA NA 14 TRBV28
TGTGCCAGCACGGGACAGCCCGGGGATACCCAGTACTTC CASTGQPGDTQYF TRBJ2-5 TRBD1 once 13 TRBV27
TGTGCCAGCAGGTCTATTTGGGAATACAATGAGCAGTTCTTC CASRSIWEYNEQFF TRBJ2-1 NA few 14 TRBV11-2
TGTGCCAGCAGTTACACCATAAACTCTGGGGCCAACGTCCTGACTTTC CASSYTINSGANVLTF TRBJ2-6 NA NA 16 TRBV6-5
TGCGCCAGCGCCAGGGAGGGGCCCACAGATACGCAGTATTTT CASAREGPTDTQYF TRBJ2-3 TRBD2 many 14 TRBV5-1
TGTGCCAGCAGTACCGCCCTTTCGACAGCCTCACCCCTCCACTTT CASSTALSTASPLHF TRBJ1-6 NA NA 15 TRBV6-2/TRBV6-3
TGTGCCAGCAGAAACGGGAACACCGGGGAGCTGTTTTTT CASRNGNTGELFF TRBJ2-2 NA few 13 TRBV28
TGTGCCAGCAGTGCAGCCGGGACTAGCGGCTTTTACAATGAGCAGTTCTTC CASSAAGTSGFYNEQFF TRBJ2-1 TRBD2 NA 17 TRBV27
TGCAGTGCTAGGTCGTCACCCGGGGAGCTGTTTTTT CSARSSPGELFF TRBJ2-2 NA few 12 TRBV20-1
TGTGCCAGCAGCTCCGGGGACGCCGGAGAGACCCAGTACTTC CASSSGDAGETQYF TRBJ2-5 NA NA 14 TRBV7-9
TGCGCCAGCAGCCAAGCCGGGACAGGGTCTAACTATGGCTACACCTTC CASSQAGTGSNYGYTF TRBJ1-2 TRBD1 many 16 TRBV4-1
TGTGCCAGCAGCTTAGGAGGGCTAGCAGTGGGGGATGAGCAGTTCTTC CASSLGGLAVGDEQFF TRBJ2-1 NA NA 16 TRBV7-2
TGTGCCAGCAGCAAACCTCAGGGGGCGATCCAAGAGACCCAGTACTTC CASSKPQGAIQETQYF TRBJ2-5 TRBD1 few 16 TRBV6-2/TRBV6-3
TGCAGTGCGCAAACAGGGGGTGAAAAACTGTTTTTT CSAQTGGEKLFF TRBJ1-4 TRBD1 NA 12 TRBV20-1
TGTGCCAGCAGTTTACGGCAGTCTCAGCCCCAGCATTTT CASSLRQSQPQHF TRBJ1-5 NA few 13 TRBV28
TGTGCCAGCACCGTGGGGGGGGGCCCGGACAATTCACCCCTCCACTTT CASTVGGGPDNSPLHF TRBJ1-6 NA NA 16 TRBV12-3/TRBV12-4
TGTGCCAGCAACCAGCCGGGGAATCAGCCCCAGCATTTT CASNQPGNQPQHF TRBJ1-5 NA NA 13 TRBV12-3/TRBV12-4
TGCAGTGCTAGAGACGCCAGGCTTAACACCGGGGAGCTGTTTTTT CSARDARLNTGELFF TRBJ2-2 NA NA 15 TRBV20-1
TGTGCCAGCAGCCAAGAAGGCTCAACTAATGAAAAACTGTTTTTT CASSQEGSTNEKLFF TRBJ1-4 NA many 15 TRBV4-2
TGTGCCAGCAGCCAAAGGGGGACGTCGGCTAATGAAAAACTGTTTTTT CASSQRGTSANEKLFF TRBJ1-4 NA NA 16 TRBV3-1
TGCAGTGCTAGAGACCCTAGCGGCCGAGCACCGAACACCGGGGAGCTGTTTTTT CSARDPSGRAPNTGELFF TRBJ2-2 TRBD2 few 18 TRBV20-1
TGTGCCACCAGCAGAGATCTAGGACAGGGCGGCGAGCAGTACTTC CATSRDLGQGGEQYF TRBJ2-7 TRBD1 few 15 TRBV15
TGTGCCAGCACCCCAGAATATAGCAATCAGCCCCAGCATTTT CASTPEYSNQPQHF TRBJ1-5 NA NA 14 TRBV6-1
TGCAGTGCTAGCGAGAGTGGGGAAAAACTGTTTTTT CSASESGEKLFF TRBJ1-4 NA NA 12 TRBV20-1
TGCAGTGCTAGCAAAAGGGACCGCAATCAGCCCCAGCATTTT CSASKRDRNQPQHF TRBJ1-5 NA NA 14 TRBV20-1
TGTGCCAGCAGTTCTGCCGGAAGAATGGATGAGCAGTTCTTC CASSSAGRMDEQFF TRBJ2-1 NA NA 14 TRBV28
TGTGCCAGCAGCCGTACAGGGGGCACTGGCACTGAAGCTTTCTTT CASSRTGGTGTEAFF TRBJ1-1 TRBD1 few 15 TRBV12-3/TRBV12-4
TGTGCCAGCAGTTACCAGGGGGGTGGCAATCAGCCCCAGCATTTT CASSYQGGGNQPQHF TRBJ1-5 TRBD1 few 15 TRBV6-5
TGTGCCAGCAGCCGCCGGGGGATTCTATTGAAGGGCTACACCTTC CASSRRGILLKGYTF TRBJ1-2 NA NA 15 TRBV7-2
TGTGCCAGCAGCCCTAATCCGGGACTAGTGGCAGATACGCAGTATTTT CASSPNPGLVADTQYF TRBJ2-3 TRBD2 NA 16 TRBV7-2
TGTGCCAGCAGTCCACTCGACAGGGTGTCCACTGAAGCTTTCTTT CASSPLDRVSTEAFF TRBJ1-1 TRBD1 NA 15 TRBV6-5
TGTGCCAGCAGCTTAATTGGGGTCCCTGAAGCTTTCTTT CASSLIGVPEAFF TRBJ1-1 NA NA 13 TRBV7-2
TGTGCCAGCAGCCCCGAGGTCCGGACAGGCCGTTTTGGCGGGGCCAACGTCCTGACTTTC CASSPEVRTGRFGGANVLTF TRBJ2-6 TRBD1 NA 20 TRBV7-8
TGTGCCTGGACTAGAGACAGGTGGGACTATGGCTACACCTTC CAWTRDRWDYGYTF TRBJ1-2 NA few 14 TRBV30
TGTGCCAGCAGTTACTCACTAGCGGGAGCCCCCCCCTACGAGCAGTACTTC CASSYSLAGAPPYEQYF TRBJ2-7 TRBD2 NA 17 TRBV6-5
TGCAGCGTTGTAGGGGGAGCTAGTAAAGAGACCCAGTACTTC CSVVGGASKETQYF TRBJ2-5 NA many 14 TRBV29-1
TGCAGCGTGATAACAGGGGCGAACACTGAAGCTTTCTTT CSVITGANTEAFF TRBJ1-1 TRBD1 few 13 TRBV29-1